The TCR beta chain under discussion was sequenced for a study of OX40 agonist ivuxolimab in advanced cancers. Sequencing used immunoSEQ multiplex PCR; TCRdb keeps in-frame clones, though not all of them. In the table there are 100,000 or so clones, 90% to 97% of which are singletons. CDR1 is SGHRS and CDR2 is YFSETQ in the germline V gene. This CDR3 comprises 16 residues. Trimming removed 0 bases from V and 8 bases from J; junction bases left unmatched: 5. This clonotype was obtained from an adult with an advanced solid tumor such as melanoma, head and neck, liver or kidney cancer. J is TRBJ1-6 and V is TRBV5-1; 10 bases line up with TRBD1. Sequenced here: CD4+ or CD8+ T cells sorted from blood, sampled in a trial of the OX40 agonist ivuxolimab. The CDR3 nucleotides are TGCGCCAGCAGCTTGGAGGGACAGGGGAGCTATTCACCCCTCCACTTT. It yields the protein CASSLEGQGSYSPLHF.